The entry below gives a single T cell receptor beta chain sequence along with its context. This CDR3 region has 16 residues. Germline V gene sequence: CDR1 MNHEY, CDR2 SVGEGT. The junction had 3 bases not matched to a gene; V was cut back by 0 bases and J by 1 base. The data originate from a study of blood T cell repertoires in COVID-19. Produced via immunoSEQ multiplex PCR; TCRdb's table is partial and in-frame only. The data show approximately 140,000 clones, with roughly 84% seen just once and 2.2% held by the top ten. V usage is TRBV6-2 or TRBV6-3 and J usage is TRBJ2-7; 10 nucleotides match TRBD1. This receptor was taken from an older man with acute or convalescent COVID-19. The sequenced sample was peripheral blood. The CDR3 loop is CASSYSRDRGSYEQYF. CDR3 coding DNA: TGTGCCAGCAGTTACTCGAGGGACAGGGGTTCCTACGAGCAGTACTTC.